What follows are 12 T cell receptor beta chains derived from one specimen sequenced in a study of PD-1 blockade in mismatch repair-deficient tumors. TCRdb's table, derived via immunoSEQ multiplex PCR, lists solely in-frame clones and lacks some. This table has some 120,000 clones, about three quarters appearing once. Sequenced here: peripheral blood, sampled 60 weeks after starting pembrolizumab. The source is an adult with mismatch repair-deficient cancer.

This clone was observed a handful of times. The V gene is TRBV29-1, the J gene TRBJ1-1; D is uncertain. Trimming left V 3 bases short and J 4 bases short, with 9 bases between. Germline values: CDR1 SQVTM, CDR2 ANQGSEA. This CDR3 is built from 12 residues. DNA of the CDR3: TGCAGCGTTGATGCAACCGGCACTGAAGCTTTCTTT. Translated: CSVDATGTEAFF.

The V gene is TRBV21-1, the J gene TRBJ2-7; the table's D call, TRBD2, was not checked against the DNA. TRBV21-1 corresponds to a pseudogene. The CDR3 consists of 12 residues. Here the CDR3 reads CASSSIPVVEYF. DNA for the CDR3: TGTGCCAGCAGTTCTATCCCGGTCGTTGAGTACTTC.

The rearrangement links TRBV4-1 to TRBJ1-2; D gene unclear. The CDR3 has 13 residues. Germline CDR1 reads MGHRA; CDR2 reads YSYEKL. The ends were cut back, 4 bases at V and 7 bases at J, with 13 bases in the middle. The CDR3 sequence is CASSPERYFGYTF. The CDR3 nucleotides read TGCGCCAGCAGCCCCGAGAGGTACTTTGGCTACACCTTC.

V is TRBV9 and J is TRBJ1-2; D may be TRBD1 (5 bases). Trimming left V 0 bases short and J 0 bases short, with 15 bases between. Germline loops: CDR1 SGDLS, CDR2 YYNGEE. The CDR3 is 17 residues long. The chain's CDR3 is CASSVGWRDGTNYGYTF. The CDR3, as DNA: TGTGCCAGCAGCGTAGGATGGAGGGACGGAACTAACTATGGCTACACCTTC. Filled out from reference TRBV9 and TRBJ1-2, the complete variable domain reads DSGVTQTPKHLITATGQRVTLRCSPRSGDLSVYWYQQSLDQGLQFLIQYYNGEERAKGNILERFSAQQFPDLHSELNLSSLELGDSALYFCASSVGWRDGTNYGYTFGSGTRLTVV.

The chain carries TRBV5-5 and TRBJ2-1, with a tentative D call TRBD1 (5 bases). Trimming removed 6 bases at V and 6 bases at J, with 19 bases between. The CDR3 consists of 15 residues. CDR1 is SGHKS, CDR2 YYEKEE, per germline (reference sequence). The CDR3 loop reads CASTPLGPRSNEQFF. CDR3 DNA sequence: TGTGCCAGCACCCCCTTGGGGCCCCGTAGCAATGAGCAGTTCTTC.

J is TRBJ2-2 and V is TRBV29-1; D perhaps matches TRBD1 (7 bases). The length of the CDR3 is 15 residues. CDR1 and CDR2 from the germline V gene are SQVTM and ANQGSEA. Trimming took 7 bases from V and 2 from J, leaving 17 bases between them. This CDR3 is CSGRAGTENTGELFF. The CDR3 DNA is TGCAGCGGGAGGGCGGGGACAGAAAACACCGGGGAGCTGTTTTTT.

This chain joins TRBV27 and TRBJ2-3; D is unresolved. This CDR3 has 17 residues. Germline CDR1 and CDR2: MNHEY and SMNVEV (reference sequence). Trimming shortened V by 5 bases and J by 0 bases, and 18 bases separated the two germline ends. The CDR3 is CASSPRASLSSTDTQYF. The CDR3 DNA is TGTGCCAGCAGTCCACGTGCGTCCTTATCTAGCACAGATACGCAGTATTTT.

The chain joins TRBV5-4 to TRBJ2-2, with 9 bases identical to TRBD1. The CDR3 length is 14 residues. Losses at the gene ends were 4 bases for V and 4 bases for J; bases not matched to a gene: 2. Germline CDR1 and CDR2: SGHNT and YYREEE (reference sequence). CDR3 nucleotides: TGTGCCAGCAGCGACAGGGGGAGCACCGGGGAGCTGTTTTTT. As protein: CASSDRGSTGELFF.

This chain joins TRBV5-6 and TRBJ1-5; D is perhaps TRBD1 (5 bases). Germline V lookup: CDR1 SGHDT, CDR2 YYEEEE. The germline V and J ends were trimmed by 4 bases and 4 bases, with 12 bases remaining between them. The CDR3 runs to 14 residues. The CDR3 bases are TGTGCCAGCAGCGAAACAGGTGGGAATCAGCCCCAGCATTTT. Its translation: CASSETGGNQPQHF. Together with reference TRBV5-6 and TRBJ1-5, the CDR3 gives the full variable domain: DAGVTQSPTHLIKTRGQQVTLRCSPKSGHDTVSWYQQALGQGPQFIFQYYEEEERQRGNFPDRFSGHQFPNYSSELNVNALLLGDSALYLCASSETGGNQPQHFGDGTRLSIL.

The CDR3 here is CASSLGGPTEAFF. In DNA, the CDR3 is TGTGCCAGCAGTCTAGGGGGGCCAACTGAAGCTTTCTTT. The chain carries TRBV11-3 and TRBJ1-1; weak D call: TRBD1 (6 bases). Germline loops: CDR1 SGHNT, CDR2 YENEEA. This CDR3 spans 13 amino acids. Trimming removed 6 bases at V and 5 bases at J, with 13 bases between.

The chain links TRBV6-1 to TRBJ1-5; D uncertain. Trimming cost V 4 bases and J 5 bases, with 15 bases left between them. The CDR3 contains 15 residues. CDR1 and CDR2 from the germline V gene are MNHNS and SASEGT. The CDR3 DNA reads TGTGCCAGCAGTGGATTCAGGAATTTCGATCAGCCCCAGCATTTT. Translated, it gives CASSGFRNFDQPQHF.

CDR3 residues: CASIREGGSSRYGYTF. The CDR3, as DNA: TGTGCCAGCATCAGGGAAGGGGGCAGCTCCCGCTATGGCTACACCTTC. The J gene is TRBJ1-2, the V gene TRBV7-9, with 7 nucleotides matching TRBD1. There are 16 residues in the CDR3. The germline gives CDR1 SEHNR, CDR2 FQNEAQ (reference sequence). V was clipped by 7 bases and J by 4 bases; unmatched bases: 15.